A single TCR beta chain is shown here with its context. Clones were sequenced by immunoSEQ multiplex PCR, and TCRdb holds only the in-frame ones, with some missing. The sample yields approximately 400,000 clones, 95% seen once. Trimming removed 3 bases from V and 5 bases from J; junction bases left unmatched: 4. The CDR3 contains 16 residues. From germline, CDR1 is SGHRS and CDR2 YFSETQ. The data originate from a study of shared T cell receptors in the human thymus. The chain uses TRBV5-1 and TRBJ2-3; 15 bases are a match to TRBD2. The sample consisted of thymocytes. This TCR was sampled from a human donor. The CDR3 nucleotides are TGCGCCAGCAGCTCGGGACTAGCGGGAGGAGGAGATACGCAGTATTTT. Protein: CASSSGLAGGGDTQYF. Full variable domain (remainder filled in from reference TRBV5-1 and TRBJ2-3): KAGVTQTPRYLIKTRGQQVTLSCSPISGHRSVSWYQQTPGQGLQFLFEYFSETQRNKGNFPGRFSGRQFSNSRSEMNVSTLELGDSALYLCASSSGLAGGGDTQYFGPGTRLTVL.